This T cell receptor (beta chain) was sequenced for a study of Ad26.COV2.S vaccination and SARS-CoV-2 variants. Looking at the study overall: This donor came from the COV1001 trial of Ad26.COV2.S. The authors gave Ad26.COV2.S intramuscularly, either once or twice 56 days apart.

Study-wide results and limits: It was reported that spike-specific CD8+ and CD4+ T cell responses were substantially broad after vaccination.

Worth noting for this clone: Antigen unknown.

The CDR3 runs 16 residues. Germline lookup yields CDR1 LGHNA and CDR2 YSLEER. The J segment lost 7 bases and the V segment lost 0 bases, leaving 11 bases of the junction unmatched. As to treatment: roughly 18 received Ad26.COV2.S at low or high dose, single or two shots; about 5 received placebo; per-sample allocation not given. At day 63 after the first vaccine or placebo injection, samples were drawn. Generated by immunoSEQ multiplex PCR, the TCRdb table keeps only in-frame clones and is missing some. Of 350,000 to 550,000 clones in the sample, roughly 89% are singletons; the top ten hold 2% to 3%.

J is TRBJ1-1 and V is TRBV4-3, with 7 bases matching TRBD1. The starting material was peripheral blood, obtained in a trial of Ad26.COV2.S vaccine versus placebo. This sequence was found in a person between 18 and 60 years old who received the Ad26.COV2.S COVID-19 vaccine or a placebo. The CDR3 sequence is CASSQDPGQTQGEAFF. The DNA for the CDR3 is TGCGCCAGCAGCCAAGACCCGGGACAGACCCAGGGTGAAGCTTTCTTT.